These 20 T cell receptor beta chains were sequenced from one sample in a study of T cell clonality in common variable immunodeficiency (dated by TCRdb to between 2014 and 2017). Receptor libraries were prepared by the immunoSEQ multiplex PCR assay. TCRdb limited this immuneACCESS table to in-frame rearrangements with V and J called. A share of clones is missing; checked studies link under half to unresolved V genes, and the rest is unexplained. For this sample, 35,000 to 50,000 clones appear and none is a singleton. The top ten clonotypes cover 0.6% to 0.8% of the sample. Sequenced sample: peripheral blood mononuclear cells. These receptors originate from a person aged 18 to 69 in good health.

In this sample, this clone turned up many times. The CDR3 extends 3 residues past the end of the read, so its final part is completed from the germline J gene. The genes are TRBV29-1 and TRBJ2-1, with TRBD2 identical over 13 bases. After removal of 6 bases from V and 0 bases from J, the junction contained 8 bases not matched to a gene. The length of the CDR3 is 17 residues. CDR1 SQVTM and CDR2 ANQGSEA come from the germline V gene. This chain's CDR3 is CSVPPTSGRSSYNEQFF. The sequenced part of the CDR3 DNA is TGCAGCGTCCCCCCGACTAGCGGGAGGAGCTCCTACAATGAG.

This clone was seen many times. Partial CDR3 DNA: TGTGCCAGCAGCTCGGGACAGGTCTATGGC. Protein: CASSSGQVYG. The full CDR3 sequence reads CASSSGQVYGYTF. J is TRBJ1-2 and V is TRBV7-3; 8 nucleotides line up with TRBD1. The read stops 3 residues short of the end of the CDR3; the missing end is completed from the germline J gene. This CDR3 spans 13 amino acids. After removal of 4 bases from V and 4 bases from J, the junction contained 2 bases not matched to a gene. The germline CDR1 and CDR2 sequences are SGHTA and FQGTGA. The complete variable domain, with remaining parts taken from reference TRBV7-3 and TRBJ1-2, reads GAGVSQTPSNKVTEKGKYVELRCDPISGHTALYWYRQSLGQGPEFLIYFQGTGAADDSGLPNDRFFAVRPEGSVSTLKIQRTERGDSAVYLCASSSGQVYGYTFGSGTRLTVV.

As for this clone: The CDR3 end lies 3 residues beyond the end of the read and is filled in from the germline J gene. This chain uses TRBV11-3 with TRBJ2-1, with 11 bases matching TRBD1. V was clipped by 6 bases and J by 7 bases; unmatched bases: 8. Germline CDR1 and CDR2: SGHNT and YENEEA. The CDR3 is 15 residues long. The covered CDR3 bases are TGTGCCAGCAGAGACGGACAGGGGGCAAAGAATGAG. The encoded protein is CASRDGQGAKNE. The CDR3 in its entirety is CASRDGQGAKNEQFF. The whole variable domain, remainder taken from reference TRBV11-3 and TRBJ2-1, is EAGVVQSPRYKIIEKKQPVAFWCNPISGHNTLYWYLQNLGQGPELLIRYENEEAVDDSQLPKDRFSAERLKGVDSTLKIQPAELGDSAVYLCASRDGQGAKNEQFFGPGTRLTVL.

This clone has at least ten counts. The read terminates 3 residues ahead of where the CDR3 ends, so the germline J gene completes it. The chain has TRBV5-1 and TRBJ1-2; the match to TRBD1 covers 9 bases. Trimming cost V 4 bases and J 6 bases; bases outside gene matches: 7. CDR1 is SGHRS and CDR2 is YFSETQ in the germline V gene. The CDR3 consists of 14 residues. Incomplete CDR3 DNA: TGCGCCAGCAGCGACGGTGGGACAGGGAATGGC. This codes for CASSDGGTGNG. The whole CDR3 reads CASSDGGTGNGYTF.

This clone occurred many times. CDR3 loop: CASSQTYTYEQYF. Partial CDR3 DNA: TGCGCCAGCAGCCAAACCTATACCTACGAG. V usage is TRBV4-1 and J usage is TRBJ2-7; D unresolved. The CDR3 goes on 3 residues after the read ends, and that part is filled in from the germline J gene. Germline CDR1 MGHRA, CDR2 YSYEKL. Between the trimmed V and J ends, which lost 2 bases and 2 bases, there was a span of 7 bases. This CDR3 spans 13 amino acids.

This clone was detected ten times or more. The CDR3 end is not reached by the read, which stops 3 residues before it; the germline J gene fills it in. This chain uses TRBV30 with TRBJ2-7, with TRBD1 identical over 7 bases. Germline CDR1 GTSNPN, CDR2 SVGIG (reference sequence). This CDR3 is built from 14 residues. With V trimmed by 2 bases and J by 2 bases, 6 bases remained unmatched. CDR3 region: CAWSKETGPYEQYF. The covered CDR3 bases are TGTGCCTGGAGTAAGGAGACAGGGCCCTACGAG.

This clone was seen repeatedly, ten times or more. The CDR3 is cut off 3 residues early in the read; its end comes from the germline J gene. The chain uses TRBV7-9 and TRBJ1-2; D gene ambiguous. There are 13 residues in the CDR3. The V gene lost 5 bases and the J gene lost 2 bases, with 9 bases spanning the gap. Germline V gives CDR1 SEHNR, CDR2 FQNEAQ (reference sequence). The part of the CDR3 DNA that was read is TGTGCCAGCAGCGACAACCCCAACTATGGC. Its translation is CASSDNPNYG. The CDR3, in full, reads CASSDNPNYGYTF.

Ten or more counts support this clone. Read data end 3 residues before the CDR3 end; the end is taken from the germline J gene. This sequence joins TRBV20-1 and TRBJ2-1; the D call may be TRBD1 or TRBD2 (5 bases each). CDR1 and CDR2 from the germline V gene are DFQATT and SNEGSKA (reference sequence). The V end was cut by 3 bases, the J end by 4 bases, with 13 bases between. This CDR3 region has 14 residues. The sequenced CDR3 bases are TGCAGTGCTAGCTCGAGGGGCCCGTACAATGAG. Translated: CSASSRGPYNE. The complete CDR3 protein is CSASSRGPYNEQFF.

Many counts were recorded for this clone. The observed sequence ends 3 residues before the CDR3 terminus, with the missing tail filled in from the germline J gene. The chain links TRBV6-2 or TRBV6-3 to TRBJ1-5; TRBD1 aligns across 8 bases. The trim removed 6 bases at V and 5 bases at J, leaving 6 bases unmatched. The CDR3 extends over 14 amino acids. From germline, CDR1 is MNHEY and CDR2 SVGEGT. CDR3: CASSSGQGYQPQHF. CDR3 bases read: TGTGCCAGCAGCTCTGGACAGGGTTATCAGCCC.

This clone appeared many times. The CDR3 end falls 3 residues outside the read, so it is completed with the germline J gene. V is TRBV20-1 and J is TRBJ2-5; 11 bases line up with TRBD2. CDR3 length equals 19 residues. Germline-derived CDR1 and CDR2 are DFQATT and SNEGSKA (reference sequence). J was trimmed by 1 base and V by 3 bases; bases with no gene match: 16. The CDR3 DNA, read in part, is TGCAGTGCTAGGGGGTCGAGTAGCGGGGGGGCCGGCCCCCAAGAGACC. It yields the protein CSARGSSSGGAGPQET. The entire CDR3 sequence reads CSARGSSSGGAGPQETQYF.

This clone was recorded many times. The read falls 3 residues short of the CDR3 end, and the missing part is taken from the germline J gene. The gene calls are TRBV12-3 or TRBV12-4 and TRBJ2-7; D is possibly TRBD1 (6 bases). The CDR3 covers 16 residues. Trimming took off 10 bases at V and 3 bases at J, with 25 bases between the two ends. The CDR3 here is CATKQGPGRESYEQYF. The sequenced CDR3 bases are TGTGCCACCAAACAGGGACCGGGACGCGAGAGCTACGAG.

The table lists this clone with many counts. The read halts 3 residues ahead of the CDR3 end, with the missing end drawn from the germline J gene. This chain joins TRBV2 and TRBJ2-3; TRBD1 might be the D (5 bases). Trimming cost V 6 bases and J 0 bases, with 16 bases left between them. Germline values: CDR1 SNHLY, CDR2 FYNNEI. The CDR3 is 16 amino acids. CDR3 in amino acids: CASRDVDSASTDTQYF. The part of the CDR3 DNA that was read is TGTGCCAGCAGAGACGTTGACAGTGCTAGCACAGATACG.

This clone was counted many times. The DNA read from the CDR3 is TGTGCCACCAGTGATGGGGCTAGCGGTAATGAG. It codes for CATSDGASGNE. In full, the CDR3 reads CATSDGASGNEQFF. This sequence joins TRBV24-1 and TRBJ2-1; 7 nucleotides match TRBD2. Read sequence stops 3 residues before the CDR3 end, and the germline J gene provides the missing end. The CDR3 length is 14 residues. J gave up 7 bases and V 3 bases, and 5 bases lay outside the gene matches. The germline gives CDR1 KGHDR, CDR2 SFDVKD.

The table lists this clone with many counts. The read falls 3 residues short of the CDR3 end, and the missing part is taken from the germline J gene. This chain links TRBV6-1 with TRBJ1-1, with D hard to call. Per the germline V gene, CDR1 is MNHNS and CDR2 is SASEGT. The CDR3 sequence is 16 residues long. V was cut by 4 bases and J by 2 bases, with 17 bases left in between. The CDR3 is CASSVPPPGSNTEAFF. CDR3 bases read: TGTGCCAGCAGTGTTCCCCCCCCGGGGAGCAACACTGAA.

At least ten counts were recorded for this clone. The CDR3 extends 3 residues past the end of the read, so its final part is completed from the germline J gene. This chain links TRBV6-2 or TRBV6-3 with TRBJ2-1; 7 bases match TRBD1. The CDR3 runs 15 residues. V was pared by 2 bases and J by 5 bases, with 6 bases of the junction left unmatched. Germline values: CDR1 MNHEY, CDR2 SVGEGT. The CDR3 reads CASSYEGAWDNEQFF. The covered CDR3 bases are TGTGCCAGCAGTTACGAGGGGGCCTGGGACAATGAG.

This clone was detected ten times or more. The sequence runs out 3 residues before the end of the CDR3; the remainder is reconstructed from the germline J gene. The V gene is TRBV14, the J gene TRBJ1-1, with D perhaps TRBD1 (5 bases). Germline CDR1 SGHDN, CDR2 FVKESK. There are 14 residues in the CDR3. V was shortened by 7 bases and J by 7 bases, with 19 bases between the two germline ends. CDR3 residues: CASTPHRNQGEAFF. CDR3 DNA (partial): TGTGCCAGCACCCCACATCGAAATCAGGGTGAA.

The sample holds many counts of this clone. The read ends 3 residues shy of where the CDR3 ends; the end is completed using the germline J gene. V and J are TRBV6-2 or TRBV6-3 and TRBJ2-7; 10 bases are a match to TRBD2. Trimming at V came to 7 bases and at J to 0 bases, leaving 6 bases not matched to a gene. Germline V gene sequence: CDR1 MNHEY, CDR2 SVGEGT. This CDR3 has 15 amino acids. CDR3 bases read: TGTGCCAGCACCCTAGCGGGAGAGAACTCCTACGAG. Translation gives CASTLAGENSYE. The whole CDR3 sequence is CASTLAGENSYEQYF.

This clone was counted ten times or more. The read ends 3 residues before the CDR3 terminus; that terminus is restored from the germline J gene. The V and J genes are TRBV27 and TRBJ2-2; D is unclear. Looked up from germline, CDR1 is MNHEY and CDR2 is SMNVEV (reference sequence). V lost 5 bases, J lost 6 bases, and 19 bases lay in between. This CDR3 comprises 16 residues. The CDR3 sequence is CASSTLTLTRSGELFF. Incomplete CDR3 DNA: TGTGCCAGCAGTACCCTGACATTAACTCGTTCCGGGGAG.

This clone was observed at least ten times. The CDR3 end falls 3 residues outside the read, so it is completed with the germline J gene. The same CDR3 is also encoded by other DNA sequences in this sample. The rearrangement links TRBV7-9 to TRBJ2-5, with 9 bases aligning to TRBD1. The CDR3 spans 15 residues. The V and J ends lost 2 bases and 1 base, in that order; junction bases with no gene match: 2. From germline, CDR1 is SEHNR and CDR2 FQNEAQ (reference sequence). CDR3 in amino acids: CASSLRQGGQETQYF. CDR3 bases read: TGTGCCAGCAGCTTACGACAGGGGGGCCAAGAGACC.

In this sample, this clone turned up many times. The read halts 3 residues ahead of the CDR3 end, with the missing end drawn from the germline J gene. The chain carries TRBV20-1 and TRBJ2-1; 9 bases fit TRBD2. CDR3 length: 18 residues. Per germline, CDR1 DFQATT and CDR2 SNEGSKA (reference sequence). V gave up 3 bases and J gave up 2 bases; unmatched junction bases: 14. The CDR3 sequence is CSASSRGGPGVAYNEQFF. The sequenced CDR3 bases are TGCAGTGCTAGTTCGCGGGGGGGCCCGGGTGTTGCCTACAATGAG.